This is a list of T cell receptor beta chains from one sample in a study of beta chain features in type 1 diabetes. Clones were sequenced by immunoSEQ multiplex PCR, and TCRdb holds only the in-frame ones, with some missing. The sample lists 400,000 or so clones; 8.5% to 10% were seen once. Sequences were obtained from central memory CD4+ T cells from blood. The receptors here all came from a man aged 30 to 45 with type 1 diabetes. Each CDR3 is given with its conserved first and last residue. The order of the fields is D gene, clone size, V gene, J gene, CDR3 DNA, CDR3 protein. A D gene is named only where the DNA matches it firmly. Clone sizes are given selectively: once, few, many, or a class where the clone is expanded.

NA	NA	TRBV30	TRBJ1-5	TGTGCCTGGAGTCTCGTCGCAGGGATGAATTCACCCCAGCATTTT	CAWSLVAGMNSPQHF
TRBD2	NA	TRBV5-1	TRBJ2-4	TGCGCCAGCAGCCCCGTGTCCCTAGCGGGAGGGTCCAAAAACATTCAGTACTTC	CASSPVSLAGGSKNIQYF
TRBD2	NA	TRBV7-2	TRBJ2-7	TGTGCCAGCAGCTCACGGCAAGCGGGGAGTGCCGAGCAGTACTTC	CASSSRQAGSAEQYF
NA	NA	TRBV28	TRBJ2-7	TGTGCCAGCAGTCCCTCGGACGGTACCTACGAGCAGTACTTC	CASSPSDGTYEQYF
NA	NA	TRBV5-1	TRBJ2-6	TGCGCCAGCAGCTTGGAGCTTATCTCTGGGGCCAACGTCCTGACTTTC	CASSLELISGANVLTF
NA	NA	TRBV6-5	TRBJ1-4	TGTGCCAGCAGTTCGGGTCATGAAAAACTGTTTTTT	CASSSGHEKLFF
TRBD1	few	TRBV28	TRBJ2-3	TGTGCCAGCAGTTTAACAGGGGGAACAGATACGCAGTATTTT	CASSLTGGTDTQYF
TRBD1	NA	TRBV11-2	TRBJ2-2	TGTGCCAGCAGCTTACAGGGGGCCAGGGAGCTGTTTTTT	CASSLQGARELFF
NA	few	TRBV14	TRBJ2-5	TGTGCCAGCAGCCCCGGAGCGGTAAGAGGAGAGACCCAGTACTTC	CASSPGAVRGETQYF
NA	few	TRBV12-5	TRBJ2-1	TGTGCTAGTGGTTTGGAAGAGGGGACACCGCAAATCTTC	CASGLEEGTPQIF
NA	few	TRBV6-6	TRBJ2-1	TGTGCCAGCAGTTACGAGGGGCCTTACAATGAGCAGTTCTTC	CASSYEGPYNEQFF
NA	NA	TRBV11-1	TRBJ1-2	TGTGCCAGCAGCCCCGGACGAGACAGGCCCTTCGATGGCTACACCTTC	CASSPGRDRPFDGYTF
TRBD2	NA	TRBV27	TRBJ2-7	TGTGCCAGCAGTGGATCTCCCCGACAGCGGGAGTCCTACGAGCAGTACTTC	CASSGSPRQRESYEQYF
TRBD1	NA	TRBV10-3	TRBJ1-2	TGTGCCATCAGTGAAAGTGGCAGGGGGGTCTATGGCTACACCTTC	CAISESGRGVYGYTF
NA	many	TRBV30	TRBJ1-4	TGTGCCTGGAGTAGTGGCCGAGAGGAAAATGAAAAACTGTTTTTT	CAWSSGREENEKLFF
NA	NA	TRBV9	TRBJ2-1	TGTGCCAGCAGCGTAGTGGGTGAAGACTACAATGAGCAGTTCTTC	CASSVVGEDYNEQFF
NA	NA	TRBV5-4	TRBJ2-7	TGTGCCAGCAGGTACTCCGAGGGCTACGAGCAGTACTTC	CASRYSEGYEQYF
TRBD2	NA	TRBV7-2	TRBJ2-3	TGTGCCAGCAGCCGACTAGCGGGGACTACCACAGATACGCAGTATTTT	CASSRLAGTTTDTQYF
NA	NA	TRBV7-8	TRBJ2-2	TGTGCCAGCACCAACAAACAGGGCACCGGGGAGCTGTTTTTT	CASTNKQGTGELFF
NA	few	TRBV29-1	TRBJ2-1	TGCAGCGTTGGGGATGGGCGGGAGCAGTTCTTC	CSVGDGREQFF
TRBD1	NA	TRBV15	TRBJ2-5	TGTGCCACCAGCTCCGGGACAGGGGAGAGAAAGACCCAGTACTTC	CATSSGTGERKTQYF
NA	NA	TRBV6-6	TRBJ2-5	TGTGCCAGCAGTTACCTGGGGCCAGGGAGGGAGACCCAGTACTTC	CASSYLGPGRETQYF
NA	NA	TRBV9	TRBJ1-2	TGTGCCAGCAGCGATAACCCCGGGACCTATGGCTACACCTTC	CASSDNPGTYGYTF
NA	many	TRBV28	TRBJ2-1	TGTGCCAGCAGCCCTTTTTCCCGGCGGTACAATGAGCAGTTCTTC	CASSPFSRRYNEQFF
NA	NA	TRBV18	TRBJ2-1	TGTGCCAGCTCACCACGAGAGGAGGAGCAGTTCTTC	CASSPREEEQFF
TRBD1	few	TRBV4-2	TRBJ2-5	TGTGCCAGCACCGAGGACAGGGTTAGGGAGACCCAGTACTTC	CASTEDRVRETQYF
NA	NA	TRBV7-8	TRBJ2-7	TGTGCCAGTAGACAGTCTCCGTCCTACGAGCAGTACTTC	CASRQSPSYEQYF
NA	NA	TRBV30	TRBJ1-4	TGTGCCTGGAGTGTACTCAGGGAAAAACTGTTTTTT	CAWSVLREKLFF
TRBD2	few	TRBV28	TRBJ2-1	TGTGCCAGCAGTTTAATGGGGACTAGCCCCTTCTTC	CASSLMGTSPFF
NA	few	TRBV19	TRBJ2-6	TGTGCCAGTAGTAATATACCAGGGGCGAGCTCTGGGGCCAACGTCCTGACTTTC	CASSNIPGASSGANVLTF
NA	NA	TRBV7-9	TRBJ2-7	TGTGCCAGCAGCTTCAATAGGCGGGGTCGGGGCGAGCAGTACTTC	CASSFNRRGRGEQYF
TRBD2	few	TRBV11-3	TRBJ2-1	TGTGCCAGCAGCTCGGGACTAGCGGGAGGACCCGAGCAGTTCTTC	CASSSGLAGGPEQFF
TRBD1	NA	TRBV5-1	TRBJ2-3	TGCGCCAGCAGCTTGCCTGGGACAGGGGGCGCGGATACGCAGTATTTT	CASSLPGTGGADTQYF
NA	NA	TRBV18	TRBJ2-7	TGTGCCAGCTCACCCAACACAGGTCAGGTCGAGCAGTACTTC	CASSPNTGQVEQYF
NA	NA	TRBV11-3	TRBJ1-1	TGTGCCAGCAGTAAGGGACGGATGAACACTGAAGCTTTCTTT	CASSKGRMNTEAFF
NA	NA	TRBV6-1	TRBJ2-5	TGTGCCAGCAGTGAAAATACCAGGGGCCCTGACGAGACCCAGTACTTC	CASSENTRGPDETQYF
NA	few	TRBV11-2	TRBJ2-5	TGTGCCAGCAGCTCGGAGGGGACCCAGTACTTC	CASSSEGTQYF
TRBD2	many	TRBV6-5	TRBJ2-3	TGTGCCAGCAGTCCCCTTGGCGGGAGGGTAGATACGCAGTATTTT	CASSPLGGRVDTQYF
TRBD1	NA	TRBV18	TRBJ2-1	TGTGCCAGCTCACCTAAGGGACAGGTAATCAATGAGCAGTTCTTC	CASSPKGQVINEQFF
TRBD1	many	TRBV27	TRBJ2-7	TGTGCCAGCAGACCCGGGACAGCCTCGGGCTACGAGCAGTACTTC	CASRPGTASGYEQYF
NA	few	TRBV5-4	TRBJ1-1	TGTGCCAGCAGCCCGGACGTGAACACTGAAGCTTTCTTT	CASSPDVNTEAFF
NA	many	TRBV6-6	TRBJ2-7	TGTGCCAGCAGTTACTCACAGGGCGCTTACGAGCAGTACTTC	CASSYSQGAYEQYF
NA	few	TRBV7-2	TRBJ2-3	TGTGCCAGCAGCTTAGGGACGGTTGCCGCAGATACGCAGTATTTT	CASSLGTVAADTQYF
NA	few	TRBV4-3	TRBJ1-5	TGCGCCAGCAGCCAAGATAGGTTCCAGCCCCAGCATTTT	CASSQDRFQPQHF
NA	few	TRBV4-3	TRBJ1-1	TGCGCCAGCAGCCAAGATAACGGGGCGGACACTGAAGCTTTCTTT	CASSQDNGADTEAFF
TRBD2	NA	TRBV19	TRBJ2-1	TGTGCCAGTAGTCACGAGACTAGCGGGAGGATCAATGAGCAGTTCTTC	CASSHETSGRINEQFF
TRBD1	many	TRBV19	TRBJ2-2	TGTGCCATTCGGGACAGTAACACCGGGGAGCTGTTTTTT	CAIRDSNTGELFF
TRBD2	few	TRBV7-9	TRBJ2-1	TGTGCCAGCAGCCCAAAGGTACTAGCGGTAAGCAATGAGCAGTTCTTC	CASSPKVLAVSNEQFF
TRBD2	NA	TRBV7-3	TRBJ2-2	TGTGCCAGCAGCCGTGGACTAGCGGGAGCTAGGAACACCGGGGAGCTGTTTTTT	CASSRGLAGARNTGELFF
TRBD1	few	TRBV29-1	TRBJ2-7	TGCAGCGCCCGGCCGGGGACAGGGTCTTTGGAGCAGTACTTC	CSARPGTGSLEQYF
TRBD1	few	TRBV19	TRBJ1-5	TGTGCCAGTAGTAGACAGGGGGGGGGCAATCAGCCCCAGCATTTT	CASSRQGGGNQPQHF
NA	medium-sized	TRBV13	TRBJ1-3	TGTGCCAGCAGCCATTTAGCGGGAAACACCATATATTTT	CASSHLAGNTIYF
NA	few	TRBV19	TRBJ2-7	TGTGCCAGTAGCCCCGATGGCAGGAGGGGGAATAACGAGCAGTACTTC	CASSPDGRRGNNEQYF
NA	many	TRBV7-9	TRBJ1-1	TGTGCCAGCAGTCCCCCAGGAGATTACACTGAAGCTTTCTTT	CASSPPGDYTEAFF
NA	NA	TRBV5-4	TRBJ2-2	TGTGCCAGCAGCTTGCAGGGGTACGGGGAGCTGTTTTTT	CASSLQGYGELFF
TRBD1	few	TRBV9	TRBJ1-5	TGTGCCAGCAGCGTAGAGGGGGCGAATCAGCCCCAGCATTTT	CASSVEGANQPQHF
TRBD1	NA	TRBV7-2	TRBJ2-7	TGTGCCAGCAGCCAAGCTGGACAGGGGAATTACGAGCAGTACTTC	CASSQAGQGNYEQYF
TRBD2	many	TRBV14	TRBJ2-6	TGTGCCAGCAGCCGACGGGGGAGGGACTCTGGGGCCAACGTCCTGACTTTC	CASSRRGRDSGANVLTF
TRBD2	few	TRBV6-1	TRBJ2-1	TGTGCCAGCAGTGTAGCGGGGGGCCCTTACAATGAGCAGTTCTTC	CASSVAGGPYNEQFF